The 5 T cell receptor beta chains listed next were all sequenced from one sample in a study of blood T cell repertoires in COVID-19. Using immunoSEQ multiplex PCR, the repertoire was profiled, and TCRdb retains in-frame clones only, with some absent. The sample includes roughly 180,000 clones, under 90% of them seen just once. The sample comprised PBMCs or T cells enriched from blood (not recorded which). Every receptor here comes from a man between 60 and 70 years old who had recovered from COVID-19.

The genes are TRBV18 and TRBJ1-4; D is undetermined. CDR3 length: 15 residues. Germline lookup yields CDR1 KGHSH and CDR2 LQKENI. The V gene lost 3 bases and the J gene lost 4 bases, with 12 bases spanning the gap. CDR3 amino acids: CASSPVAGDNEKLFF. The CDR3 nucleotides are TGTGCCAGCTCACCCGTAGCCGGAGATAATGAAAAACTGTTTTTT.

This chain joins TRBV19 and TRBJ1-4, with unresolved D. Germline V lookup: CDR1 LNHDA, CDR2 SQIVND (reference sequence). V lost 8 bases and J lost 2, with 12 bases in between. This CDR3 has 14 residues. CDR3 DNA: TGTGCCAGTTCTAAAACAGCTACTAATGAAAAACTGTTTTTT. It encodes CASSKTATNEKLFF.

This sequence joins TRBV12-5 and TRBJ2-1; 8 bases match TRBD1. The CDR3 sequence is 16 residues long. CDR1 and CDR2 (germline): LGHNT, FRNRAP. V shed 2 bases, J shed 3 bases, and the junction held 6 bases outside the gene matches. The CDR3 sequence: CASGLSGGTGYNEQFF. The CDR3 DNA sequence: TGTGCTAGTGGTTTGAGTGGTGGGACAGGCTACAATGAGCAGTTCTTC.

V is TRBV7-6 and J is TRBJ1-5; D perhaps matches TRBD1 (6 bases). Trimming shortened V by 2 bases and J by 7 bases, and 21 bases separated the two germline ends. The CDR3 is 17 residues long. The germline gives CDR1 SGHVS, CDR2 FNYEAQ. The CDR3 region has the DNA TGTGCCAGCAGCTTAAGTCCGCGAGGGGGGAGGGACCAGCCCCAGCATTTT. Its protein is CASSLSPRGGRDQPQHF.

The chain links TRBV19 to TRBJ1-5; 7 bases are shared with TRBD1. The CDR3 extends over 15 amino acids. V dropped 4 bases and J dropped 2; count of bases not matched to a gene: 5. Germline loops: CDR1 LNHDA, CDR2 SQIVND (reference sequence). CDR3 in DNA: TGTGCCAGTAGTAGCCAGGGGGTTGGCAATCAGCCCCAGCATTTT. Protein: CASSSQGVGNQPQHF.